The rows below give T cell receptor beta chains drawn from one sample of a study of blood T cell repertoires in COVID-19. Some clones are missing from TCRdb's copy, which holds only in-frame ones; the method was immunoSEQ multiplex PCR. The sample records 200,000 to 250,000 clones, roughly four fifths being singletons. The sample consisted of peripheral blood. The receptors were gathered from a middle-aged man with acute or convalescent COVID-19. Each CDR3 is given with its conserved first and last residue. A D gene is named only where the DNA matches it firmly. Not every row has a clone size; where given, it reads once, few, many or a size class.

j_call	clone_size	v_call	d_call	cdr3_aa	cdr3_nt
TRBJ2-7	.	TRBV14	TRBD1	CASSNRPGTGETPYYEQYF	TGTGCCAGCAGCAACCGTCCCGGGACAGGGGAGACGCCGTACTACGAGCAGTACTTC
TRBJ1-2	.	TRBV9	TRBD1	CASTSTIAGQSNYGYTF	TGTGCCAGCACAAGTACAATTGCGGGACAGAGTAACTATGGCTACACCTTC
TRBJ2-7	.	TRBV28	TRBD2	CASNLAGSSYEQYF	TGTGCCAGCAACTTAGCGGGGAGCTCCTACGAGCAGTACTTC
TRBJ2-1	.	TRBV19	TRBD2	CASSIGLAGASVEQFF	TGTGCCAGTAGTATAGGACTAGCGGGAGCATCAGTAGAGCAGTTCTTC
TRBJ2-7	.	TRBV18	TRBD1	CASSRTGAYEQYF	TGTGCCAGCTCACGGACAGGGGCCTACGAGCAGTACTTC
TRBJ1-2	.	TRBV11-3	TRBD1	CASSWGQPPINYGYTF	TGTGCCAGCAGCTGGGGACAGCCACCAATAAACTATGGCTACACCTTC
TRBJ2-5	.	TRBV10-1	.	CASSESLSRETQYF	TGCGCCAGCAGTGAGTCGCTTAGCCGCGAGACCCAGTACTTC
TRBJ1-2	once	TRBV7-6	.	CASSSMMGRGNYYGYTF	TGTGCCAGCAGCTCGATGATGGGCCGTGGAAATTACTATGGCTACACCTTC
TRBJ2-7	.	TRBV19	TRBD2	CASSIVVAGSYEQYF	TGTGCCAGTAGTATAGTGGTAGCGGGCTCCTACGAGCAGTACTTC
TRBJ1-1	once	TRBV6-5	.	CASSYSPGYLTEAFF	TGTGCCAGCAGTTACTCTCCGGGATATTTAACTGAAGCTTTCTTT
TRBJ2-1	.	TRBV14	TRBD2	CASSQGRSASGRRLEQFF	TGTGCCAGCAGCCAAGGGAGGAGTGCTAGCGGGAGGCGATTGGAGCAGTTCTTC
TRBJ2-1	few	TRBV7-3	.	CASSQWASHSYNEQFF	TGTGCCAGCAGCCAGTGGGCTAGCCATTCCTACAATGAGCAGTTCTTC
TRBJ2-1	.	TRBV11-2	.	CASSFLAGPYNEQFF	TGTGCCAGCAGCTTTTTGGCGGGCCCCTACAATGAGCAGTTCTTC
TRBJ2-1	.	TRBV18	TRBD1	CASSPGQGWDEQFF	TGTGCCAGCTCACCGGGACAGGGGTGGGATGAGCAGTTCTTC
TRBJ1-5	.	TRBV2	.	CASSPAAEDQPQHF	TGTGCCAGCAGCCCTGCGGCTGAGGATCAGCCCCAGCATTTT
TRBJ2-7	many	TRBV11-2	.	CASSAGLQSTYEQYF	TGTGCCAGCAGCGCGGGACTCCAGTCAACCTACGAGCAGTACTTC
TRBJ2-1	once	TRBV9	TRBD2	CASSVASLAGDRNEQFF	TGTGCCAGCAGCGTAGCCTCCCTAGCGGGAGACAGGAATGAGCAGTTCTTC
TRBJ2-1	.	TRBV28	.	CASTFRAYNEQFF	TGTGCCAGCACTTTTAGAGCCTACAATGAGCAGTTCTTC
TRBJ2-1	.	TRBV6-6	.	CASSATRDFYNEQFF	TGTGCCAGCAGTGCGACTAGGGACTTCTACAATGAGCAGTTCTTC
TRBJ1-5	.	TRBV7-2	.	CASSPGQPLSSNQPQHF	TGTGCCAGCAGCCCCGGACAGCCACTAAGTAGCAATCAGCCCCAGCATTTT
TRBJ2-3	once	TRBV6-5	TRBD2	CASSYSRAGDTDTQYF	TGTGCCAGCAGTTACTCAAGAGCGGGGGACACAGATACGCAGTATTTT
TRBJ1-6	.	TRBV6-5	.	CASTGGSNSPLHF	TGTGCCAGCACGGGCGGGTCCAATTCACCCCTCCACTTT
TRBJ2-2	.	TRBV10-3	.	CAISRAGELFF	TGTGCCATCAGCCGGGCCGGGGAGCTGTTTTTT
TRBJ1-1	.	TRBV21-1	.	CASSKSPAGQGYTEAFF	TGTGCCAGCAGCAAATCCCCCGCCGGACAGGGGTATACTGAAGCTTTCTTT
TRBJ2-2	.	TRBV7-3	.	CASSRRTGGIGGELFF	TGTGCCAGCAGCAGACGGACAGGAGGGATTGGTGGGGAGCTGTTTTTT
TRBJ2-2	once	TRBV9	TRBD2	CASSVASGGPTGELFF	TGTGCCAGCAGCGTAGCTAGCGGGGGGCCTACCGGGGAGCTGTTTTTT
TRBJ2-3	.	TRBV7-9	.	CASTGATTDTQYF	TGTGCCAGCACAGGGGCCACCACAGATACGCAGTATTTT
TRBJ2-5	.	TRBV11-2	TRBD2	CASSLRTRGGPETQYF	TGTGCCAGCAGTTTAAGGACCCGGGGGGGTCCGGAGACCCAGTACTTC
TRBJ2-7	.	TRBV28	TRBD2	CASSLSGSNEQYF	TGTGCCAGCAGTTTGAGCGGGAGCAACGAGCAGTACTTC
TRBJ2-7	few	TRBV7-2	TRBD2	CASSWTSGDYEQYF	TGTGCCAGCAGCTGGACTAGCGGGGACTACGAGCAGTACTTC
TRBJ1-2	.	TRBV7-9	.	CASSLKELHYGYTF	TGTGCCAGCAGCTTAAAAGAGCTACACTATGGCTACACCTTC
TRBJ1-5	few	TRBV28	.	CASTFLDSAGWTQHF	TGTGCCAGCACCTTCTTGGACTCGGCCGGGTGGACCCAGCATTTT
TRBJ1-1	.	TRBV6-6	.	CASSYSEENTEAFF	TGTGCCAGCAGTTACTCTGAGGAGAACACTGAAGCTTTCTTT
TRBJ1-1	.	TRBV19	.	CASSDQGGTEAFF	TGTGCCAGTAGCGACCAGGGAGGTACTGAAGCTTTCTTT
TRBJ1-1	.	TRBV5-5	.	CASSLVAGRTEAFF	TGTGCCAGCAGCTTGGTGGCAGGGAGGACTGAAGCTTTCTTT
TRBJ1-2	.	TRBV18	TRBD1	CASSPRQGIRYGYTF	TGTGCCAGCTCACCTAGACAGGGGATTAGGTATGGCTACACCTTC
TRBJ2-2	.	TRBV7-6	TRBD1	CASSQGQGGTGELFF	TGTGCCAGCAGCCAGGGACAGGGTGGCACCGGGGAGCTGTTTTTT
TRBJ2-2	.	TRBV5-1	.	CASSLPTRGGGGTGELFF	TGCGCCAGCAGCTTGCCGACTCGCGGGGGCGGGGGCACCGGGGAGCTGTTTTTT
TRBJ2-7	.	TRBV6-5	TRBD1	CASSPGQGNYEQYF	TGTGCCAGCAGTCCGGGACAGGGGAACTACGAGCAGTACTTC
TRBJ1-2	.	TRBV3-1/TRBV3-2	.	CASSVMGKDYGYTF	TGTGCCAGCTCTGTTATGGGCAAAGACTATGGCTACACCTTC
TRBJ2-3	.	TRBV7-6	TRBD2	CASSLASSGGTDTQYF	TGTGCCAGCAGCTTAGCATCTAGCGGGGGCACAGATACGCAGTATTTT
TRBJ2-2	.	TRBV12-3/TRBV12-4	.	CASRVHTGELFF	TGTGCCAGCCGGGTCCATACCGGGGAGCTGTTTTTT
TRBJ2-3	.	TRBV4-2	TRBD2	CASSRDGTSETDTQYF	TGTGCCAGCAGCCGGGACGGGACTAGCGAAACAGATACGCAGTATTTT
TRBJ2-7	.	TRBV7-3	TRBD1	CASSLRRTGSEQYF	TGTGCCAGCAGCTTACGCAGGACAGGGTCCGAGCAGTACTTC
TRBJ1-4	.	TRBV3-1/TRBV3-2	.	CASSQGGGRVEKLFF	TGTGCCAGCAGCCAAGGGGGGGGAAGAGTTGAAAAACTGTTTTTT
TRBJ2-7	.	TRBV7-2	TRBD2	CASSPPGTSGGYEQYF	TGTGCCAGCAGTCCTCCCGGGACTAGCGGCGGATACGAGCAGTACTTC
TRBJ2-1	.	TRBV6-5	.	CASTRRREGGNEQFF	TGTGCCAGCACCCGCCGGCGCGAGGGGGGGAATGAGCAGTTCTTC
TRBJ1-2	.	TRBV10-3	.	CAISPDSNYGYTF	TGTGCCATCAGCCCGGACAGCAACTATGGCTACACCTTC
TRBJ1-1	few	TRBV7-9	.	CASSLVAGDTEAFF	TGTGCCAGCAGCTTAGTGGCGGGGGATACTGAAGCTTTCTTT
TRBJ1-5	few	TRBV5-8	.	CASSLNAPSNQPQHF	TGTGCCAGCAGCTTAAATGCGCCTAGCAATCAGCCCCAGCATTTT
TRBJ2-3	.	TRBV10-3	.	CAIRLTGLGTDTQYF	TGTGCCATCAGATTGACGGGGTTGGGCACAGATACGCAGTATTTT
TRBJ2-7	.	TRBV19	TRBD1	CASSIDAEGTGLDEQYF	TGTGCCAGTAGTATAGATGCCGAAGGGACAGGGTTGGACGAGCAGTACTTC
TRBJ2-2	.	TRBV9	.	CASSATYQGNTGELFF	TGTGCCAGCAGCGCTACTTACCAGGGGAACACCGGGGAGCTGTTTTTT
TRBJ1-5	.	TRBV4-1	.	CASSQEGVSNQPQHF	TGCGCCAGCAGCCAAGAAGGGGTTAGCAATCAGCCCCAGCATTTT
TRBJ1-5	.	TRBV11-2	.	CASSLDGGSNQPQHF	TGTGCCAGCAGCTTAGATGGCGGTAGCAATCAGCCCCAGCATTTT
TRBJ2-5	.	TRBV24-1	TRBD2	CATSDWAGGPRETQYF	TGTGCCACCAGTGATTGGGCGGGAGGGCCACGGGAGACCCAGTACTTC
TRBJ1-5	.	TRBV6-5	.	CASIYPGEGNQPQHF	TGTGCCAGCATCTACCCAGGCGAAGGCAATCAGCCCCAGCATTTT